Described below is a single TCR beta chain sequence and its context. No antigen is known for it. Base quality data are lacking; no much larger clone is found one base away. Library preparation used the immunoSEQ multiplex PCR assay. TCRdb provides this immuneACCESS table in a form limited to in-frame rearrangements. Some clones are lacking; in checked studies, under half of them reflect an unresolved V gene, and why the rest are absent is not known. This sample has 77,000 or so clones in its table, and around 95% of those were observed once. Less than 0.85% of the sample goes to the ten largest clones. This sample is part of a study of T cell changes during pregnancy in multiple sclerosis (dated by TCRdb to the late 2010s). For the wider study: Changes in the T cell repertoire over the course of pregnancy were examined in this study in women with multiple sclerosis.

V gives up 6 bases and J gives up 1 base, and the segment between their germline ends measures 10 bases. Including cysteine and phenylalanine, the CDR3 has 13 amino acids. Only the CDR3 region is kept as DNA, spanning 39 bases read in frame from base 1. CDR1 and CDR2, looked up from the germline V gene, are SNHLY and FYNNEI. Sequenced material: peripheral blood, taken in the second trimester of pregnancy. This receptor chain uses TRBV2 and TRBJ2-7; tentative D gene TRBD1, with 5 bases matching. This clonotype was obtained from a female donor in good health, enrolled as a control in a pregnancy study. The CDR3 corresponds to CASRDNLSYEQYF. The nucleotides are TGTGCCAGCAGGGACAACCTTTCCTACGAGCAGTACTTC.